This section outlines one T cell receptor (beta chain) sequence together with its context. There is no known antigen for this receptor. For this chain, trimming is 6 bases at the V end and 2 bases at the J end, and the number of junction bases without a gene match is 10. Counted from cysteine to phenylalanine, this CDR3 has 15 amino acids. The retained sequence is limited to the CDR3, 45 bases, with the frame set at the first base. The CDR1 and CDR2 encoded by the germline V gene are MNHNS and SASEGT. These data belong to a study of cytomegalovirus exposure and HLA in healthy donors (dated by TCRdb to about 2017). For the wider study: An earlier analysis of approximately 590 of the donors reported 250 to 350 Gb of sequence data and around 120 million unique TCR beta sequences from about 200 million T cells. An early release that covered about 640 HLA-typed donors contained 250 to 350 gigabases of sequencing data and approximately 85 million unique TCR sequences. Among the approximately 400 genotyped donors, 75% to 90% belonged to the genetic ancestry cluster associated with self-reported Caucasian donors. The aim of the study was to test whether cataloging public T cell receptors could identify signatures of past pathogen exposure. The study profiled the T cell repertoires of 666 subjects by immunosequencing and related them to cytomegalovirus serostatus. A separate validation cohort of roughly 120 different subjects was used in addition to the 666-subject first cohort. To predict cytomegalovirus infection status, the study brought together high-throughput TCR immunosequencing, statistical association of individual TCRs with disease status, and machine learning. A later analysis re-analyzed previously published TCR beta repertoires from approximately 670 donors and added high-resolution HLA genotyping to study TCR occurrence patterns. In the later analysis, no new phenotypic data were used to find candidate immune exposures; instead, reliance was placed on TCR beta sequences and their occurrence across donors. An earlier analysis of roughly 580 of the donors used high-throughput TCR beta sequencing to judge whether each TCR beta V gene segment behaved as functional or pseudogenic. Donor age, sex, ethnicity and CMV serostatus were compiled together with the repertoire data. A later genetic analysis took genome-wide SNP genotypes for about 55% of the 666 donors and used that subset as a discovery cohort. Every repertoire in the discovery cohort had been generated on one and the same sequencing platform. Both class I and class II loci were covered by HLA typing, at four-digit resolution. The number of donors typed differed by locus, with roughly 629-640 for A, B, C, DRB1 and DQB1, around 500 for DQA1, about 610 for DPA1, and 472 for DPB1. A few DR-DQ haplotypes were treated as single units for association and clustering because of strong linkage in the cohort. Among about 400 genotyped donors of the cohort, an average of around 250,000 unique TCR beta nucleotide sequences was sequenced per donor, of which approximately 18% were non-productive.

The research as a whole found: Because HLA typing was unavailable for some donors at each locus, only the typed subset was used in association tests. In this cohort, only TCR beta chains were sequenced, and detectable features were limited by the absence of alpha or paired-chain data. When HLA alleles, especially DR and DQ, strongly co-occurred, attributing TCR associations to individual alleles was difficult. According to the authors, the approach could potentially be generalized to other disease states and immunological phenotypes. Correlated functional status among segregating V segments might be attributable to linkage disequilibrium, but an unknown experimental factor could not be ruled out. Across donors, most TCR sequences were observed very rarely, whereas some public TCRs were present in many individuals. Some IMGT-functional V segments, including TRBV6-2 and TRBV6-3, could not be distinguished by the 87-base-pair reads and were therefore excluded. A further reported finding was that TCR beta sequences accurately predicted the HLA-A and HLA-B alleles for most subjects in the first cohort. A later genetic analysis associated a missense DCLRE1C variant with V-gene and J-gene trimming of TCR beta chains, and an independent cohort replicated the association. Compared with the approximately 710-donor mean, donors in an Asian-associated ancestry cluster had fewer N-insertions in productive TCRs, according to a later genetic analysis. At a false discovery rate of 0.05, a later analysis linked some 18,000 TCR beta sequences to specific HLA alleles. Cytomegalovirus status was reported to be diagnosed by the classifier with high specificity and sensitivity in both the original and validation cohorts. A later analysis reported that several top co-occurrence clusters appeared linked to parvovirus B19, influenza, CMV and Epstein-Barr virus. Most CMV-associated TCR beta chains appeared to be HLA-restricted in a later analysis, and the HLA associations seemed to be driven largely by CMV exposure. A few of the identified cytomegalovirus-associated TCR beta chains were confirmed in vitro to be specific for cytomegalovirus antigens. The only immune exposure information available for the cohort was CMV serostatus. A later analysis found that HLA-associated TCR beta chains were more clonally expanded and had lower generation probabilities than equally common non-associated chains. According to a later analysis, TCR association rates differed among HLA loci, with DRB1 alleles showing the most associated TCRs and HLA-C alleles showing the fewest. The presence/absence analyses assumed that sequencing depth was roughly uniform across donors, and that assumption may not be true. The study gave a list of about 150 TCR beta chains associated with cytomegalovirus. The earlier analysis of a few hundred of the donors excluded some 16 rarely observed V segments, including chromosome 9 orphons, because counts were too low. Broadly in line with IMGT annotations, most TCR beta V segments showed up in productive rearrangements about 87% or about 30% of the time in an earlier analysis of 587 of the donors. A group of highly shared sequence variants was considered likely to be a technical artifact of the sequencing pipeline.

The cohort consisted of 600 to 700 healthy bone marrow donors. Cohort members were all nominally healthy when sampled, although unrecorded immune exposures were likely present. The donor tested CMV seronegative, placing the donor among the 352 seronegative members of the cohort. Every donor gave a peripheral blood sample, and the peripheral blood mononuclear cells from that sample were used for TCR beta sequencing. The Qiagen DNeasy Blood Extraction Kit was used to extract genomic DNA from the blood cell samples. Library construction relied on the immunoSEQ multiplex PCR assay. The multiplex PCR relied on a mix of 60 forward primers for TCR Vbeta segments and 13 reverse primers for TCR Jbeta segments. Amplification of the CDR3 region of rearranged TCR beta genes was performed with a multiplex PCR assay on genomic DNA. The Illumina HiSeq System was used to sequence the amplified TCR beta libraries as 87-base-pair reads. As for the authors' bioinformatics: A later analysis counted about 80 million unique TCR beta chains across the 550 to 750 repertoires, and roughly 9.9 million of these chains were shared by at least two donors. To remove PCR and sequencing errors, raw reads were error-corrected and collapsed into unique sequences using a nearest-neighbor algorithm that merged closely related sequences. CDR3 sequences were aligned to IMGT reference sequences to assign V, D and J gene segments. Each retained sequence needed at least a six-nucleotide match to both a V gene segment and a J gene segment. A rearrangement was called productive if the CDR3 had no stop codons and remained in frame with V and J, and every other rearrangement was called non-productive. CDR3 was defined by IMGT convention, running from the second conserved V-encoded cysteine to the conserved J-encoded phenylalanine. The earlier analysis of a few hundred of the donors excluded sequences that lacked an unambiguous match to a single V gene segment. An earlier analysis of 550 to 650 of the donors classified V segments as functional when productive rearrangements were above 56.7% and as segregating when the standard deviation between donors was above 5%. A statistical classification framework was built to diagnose cytomegalovirus status from the catalog of TCR beta chain sequences. V and J gene assignment, in a later analysis, came from comparing TCR nucleotide sequences with IMGT/GENE-DB human TR gene sequences. Using the TCRdist pipeline, a later analysis assigned CDR3 sequences along with most-parsimonious VDJ recombination scenarios. In a later analysis, each TCR beta chain was defined by its CDR3 amino acid sequence together with its V-gene family, and reads without a unique V-gene family were excluded. As a way to deal with suspected cross-contamination and a sequencing artifact, a later analysis dropped 450 to 700 nucleotide sequences that were highly shared and had low generation probability. In a later analysis, a clonal expansion index was calculated for each public chain from normalized within-repertoire ranks of inferred template counts. Generation probabilities in a later analysis came from a VDJ recombination model fitted to out-of-frame rearrangements, and those results were checked against IGoR. Hypergeometric tests were used in a later analysis to score TCR-TCR, TCR-HLA and TCR-CMV co-occurrence, with a repertoire-size bias correction applied to the TCR pairs. False discovery rates were estimated in a later analysis by permuting HLA or CMV assignments 20 times. In a later analysis, co-occurring TCRs were grouped using DBSCAN, and TCRdist sequence similarity was added for clustering within HLA-allele-positive subsets. For co-occurrence clustering, repertoires with fewer than 30,000 or more than 120,000 public chains were excluded, along with 4 to 6 repertoires with anomalous nucleotide sharing. The clones in this table, taken by TCRdb from immuneACCESS, are in-frame only. Not every clone is retained; where verified, under half of the shortfall comes from an unresolved V gene, and the cause of the rest is unknown. The DNA gave D and trimming, while V, J and clone size come from that table. The table of this sample itemizes some 46,000 clones. The leading ten clones occupy less than 2% of the sample.

The chain was built from TRBV6-1 and TRBJ2-7; the central 7 bases match TRBD2. Source material: PBMCs. The sequence was collected from a woman in her twenties or thirties in good health and CMV-seronegative. The CDR3 sequence is CASSPVVGGTYEQYF. The DNA sequence reads TGTGCCAGCAGCCCCGTTGTGGGAGGGACCTACGAGCAGTACTTC.